Here is one TCR beta chain with its context. This record comes from a study of blood T cell repertoires in COVID-19. Original analysis: Amplification of reference gene primers was used by the study to estimate nucleated cell counts. Clones were read by immunoSEQ multiplex PCR, and TCRdb kept only the in-frame ones, dropping some. That table supplies the V and J calls and clone size; D and trimming were determined from the DNA. The sample lists 20,000 to 25,000 clones, 65% to 90% occurring once. Sequencing was carried out using peripheral blood. The receptor comes from a woman older than 75 with acute or convalescent COVID-19.

The CDR3 nucleotides read TGTGCCAGCAGCCCCGGGACCTACAATGAGCAGTTCTTC. Its protein product is CASSPGTYNEQFF. The chain has TRBV3-1 (or the pseudogene TRBV3-2) and TRBJ2-1; D is perhaps TRBD2 (5 bases). Trimming shortened V by 4 bases and J by 2 bases, and 6 bases separated the two germline ends. This CDR3 has 13 residues. Germline V gene sequence: CDR1 LGHDT, CDR2 YNNKEL (reference sequence).